This entry features one TCR beta chain sequence. Its antigen remains unknown. At one end the junction does not follow the germline gene, possibly because of a read error. TCRdb redid the calling of the 5' RACE reads with MiXCR, one entry per CDR3 protein. The sample records approximately 550,000 distinct CDR3 sequences, 15% to 20% being singletons. The source of the sample is a study of T cells after yellow fever vaccination. Study-level points and caveats: After the booster, 96% of CD4 and approximately 90% of CD8 primary-response clones were re-detected.

This CDR3 is built from 15 residues. Germline CDR1 is DFQATT and CDR2 is SNEGSKA (reference sequence). Source: PBMCs, taken 15 days after the yellow fever booster vaccination. The chain combines TRBV20-1 with TRBJ2-1, with 10 bases that match TRBD2. This TCR came from a man in his thirties or forties who received the YFV17D yellow fever vaccine. This CDR3 reads CCARRTSGDYNEQFF. CDR3 in DNA: TGCTGTGCTAGAAGGACTAGCGGTGACTACAATGAGCAGTTCTTC.